This T cell receptor (beta chain) comes out of a study of cytomegalovirus exposure and HLA in healthy donors. General study findings and limits: TCR beta sequences reportedly predicted the HLA-A and HLA-B alleles of most subjects accurately.

Trimming cost V 4 bases and J 8 bases, with 15 bases left between them. CDR1 and CDR2 (germline): SQVTM, ANQGSEA. The CDR3 has 13 residues. The study ran its PCR with 60 Vbeta and 13 Jbeta primers. Sequenced by immunoSEQ multiplex PCR; TCRdb stores in-frame clones only, minus some. This table holds some 91,000 clones, about 76% found once. The donors gave bone marrow, and they were healthy. Concerning this clone itself: Its antigen is not identified.

The receptor's source is a man in his forties in good health and CMV-seropositive. The J gene is TRBJ2-4, the V gene TRBV29-1, with D unresolved. Sequenced: PBMCs. The CDR3: CSVGSSVSDIQYF. The CDR3, as DNA: TGCAGCGTTGGTTCGAGCGTAAGTGACATTCAGTACTTC.